The T cell receptor beta chain described here comes from a study of cytomegalovirus exposure and HLA in healthy donors. On this clone: Its target is not known.

Study findings and constraints: Most TCR sequences showed up rarely, but some public TCRs showed up in many donors. Listed as cytomegalovirus-associated were around 160 TCR beta chains.

Clones were read by immunoSEQ multiplex PCR, and TCRdb kept only the in-frame ones, dropping some. This sample carries some 65,000 clones, around 97% of them seen once, and the ten largest clones take under 2.5%. The CDR3 extends over 14 amino acids. The V end lost 4 bases, the J end lost 4 bases, and 14 bases lay between the germline ends. The germline V gene has CDR1 SGHNT and CDR2 YYREEE (reference sequence). The receptor comes from a man younger than 30 in good health and CMV-seronegative. The sample was PBMCs. The genes are TRBV5-4 and TRBJ1-1; no clear D. CDR3 in amino acids: CASSPTSSGTEAFF. Written as DNA, the CDR3 is TGTGCCAGCAGCCCGACCTCCTCGGGCACTGAAGCTTTCTTT.